The rows below give T cell receptor beta chains drawn from one sample of a study of PD-1 blockade in classical Hodgkin lymphoma. TCRdb's table, derived via immunoSEQ multiplex PCR, lists solely in-frame clones and lacks some. Of about 7,400 clones in the sample, 76% were seen once. Sequenced material: peripheral blood mononuclear cells (PBMCs), taken before the second cycle of nivolumab. The receptors derive from a human donor with classical Hodgkin lymphoma. Both conserved end residues are trimmed from each CDR3. The D gene is left open where the match is weak.

j_call v_call d_call cdr3_aa
TRBJ2-1 TRBV5-1 TRBD2 ASSLDSGTYNEQF
TRBJ1-4 TRBV13 . ASSLGLRTYREGGSATNEKLF
TRBJ2-5 TRBV5-4 TRBD1 ASSFSLRTGAETQY
TRBJ2-1 TRBV6-5 . ASTLNNEQF
TRBJ2-7 TRBV4-1 . ASSQVQGEDEQY
TRBJ2-6 TRBV7-3 . ASSRGPAGANVLT
TRBJ2-3 TRBV4-1 . ASSQADSTDTQY
TRBJ1-4 TRBV4-1 TRBD1 ASSRTGTGEEKLF
TRBJ2-3 TRBV7-7 . ASSLVLRRAGTDTQY
TRBJ2-7 TRBV29-1 . SVEQSSYEQY
TRBJ1-1 TRBV29-1 TRBD1 SAATGRTEAF
TRBJ2-1 TRBV9 . ASSVDQGQWNEQF
TRBJ2-7 TRBV9 TRBD2 ASSAEGLAGEQY
TRBJ2-5 TRBV13 . ASSYPWPGNQETQY
TRBJ1-1 TRBV28 . ASSRRRNTEAF
TRBJ2-6 TRBV9 TRBD2 ASSPRSGGLAASGANVLT
TRBJ1-1 TRBV21-1 . ASSKQGTEAF
TRBJ2-5 TRBV7-7 TRBD1 ASSFAGTGYETQY
TRBJ1-1 TRBV4-2 . ASSPLGPNTEAF
TRBJ1-1 TRBV5-8 . ASSLRQGRDTEAF
TRBJ1-5 TRBV7-2 . ASSLDRVNQPQH
TRBJ1-3 TRBV11-2 . ASSHRSAASGNTIY
TRBJ2-3 TRBV29-1 . SVQASSADTQY
TRBJ1-1 TRBV11-1 . ASSLKGNTEAF
TRBJ2-2 TRBV28 . ASSLFGRNTGELF
TRBJ1-5 TRBV7-2 . ASSSDRNQPQH
TRBJ2-3 TRBV5-1 . ASSLVTADTQY
TRBJ1-5 TRBV28 . ASIRRGSQPQH
TRBJ2-1 TRBV6-5 . ASLDSQGNEQF
TRBJ1-3 TRBV7-9 . ASSLTGSVLSGNTIY
TRBJ2-6 TRBV27 TRBD2 ASSRPSGISGANVLT
TRBJ1-2 TRBV19 . ASSIFGGNYGYT
TRBJ2-7 TRBV27 . ASSLSHSREQY
TRBJ2-2 TRBV11-2 . ASSLGWGHLNTGELF
TRBJ1-5 TRBV28 TRBD1 ASSSLDRGQQPQH
TRBJ2-3 TRBV27 TRBD2 ASSLSGGRADTQY
TRBJ2-7 TRBV11-2 . ASSSLDAEQY
TRBJ1-5 TRBV5-1 . ASSFATAGANQPQH
TRBJ1-2 TRBV10-3 TRBD1 AISEQPTGEGDGYT
TRBJ1-2 TRBV5-4 . ASSQYHAGSYGYT
TRBJ2-1 TRBV9 TRBD2 ASSSLGGSFKNEQF
TRBJ2-1 TRBV7-9 TRBD2 ASSLDPSGSYEQF
TRBJ2-5 TRBV9 TRBD1 ASSSRTGGVGEQY
TRBJ2-1 TRBV11-3 . ASSLDSYSYNEQF
TRBJ2-2 TRBV28 . ASSLYRNTGELF
TRBJ2-1 TRBV5-1 TRBD2 ASSRAGGMNEQF
TRBJ1-2 TRBV9 . ASSVEKGSRYGYT
TRBJ2-5 TRBV7-9 . ASSLVAVVETQY
TRBJ1-5 TRBV7-2 TRBD1 ASSLAYNRGLQPQH
TRBJ2-7 TRBV7-9 TRBD1 ASSLSQTGYN
TRBJ1-1 TRBV19 . ASSIDLSAEAF
TRBJ2-5 TRBV6-8 . ASSLAKETQY
TRBJ1-2 TRBV5-6 . ASSWDGRDWDGYT
TRBJ2-7 TRBV4-3 . ASSQASLGGTYEQY
TRBJ1-1 TRBV7-2 . ASTVDRSTEAF